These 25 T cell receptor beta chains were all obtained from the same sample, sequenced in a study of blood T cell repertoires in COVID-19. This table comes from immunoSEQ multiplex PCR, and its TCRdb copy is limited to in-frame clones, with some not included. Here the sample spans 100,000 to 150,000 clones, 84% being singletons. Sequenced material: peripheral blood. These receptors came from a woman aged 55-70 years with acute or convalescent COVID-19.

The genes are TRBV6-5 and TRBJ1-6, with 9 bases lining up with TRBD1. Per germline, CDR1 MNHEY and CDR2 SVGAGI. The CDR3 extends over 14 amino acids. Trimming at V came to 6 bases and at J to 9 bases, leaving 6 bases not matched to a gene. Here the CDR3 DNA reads TGTGCCAGCAGAACGGGACAGGGTGGTTCACCCCTCCACTTT. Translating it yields CASRTGQGGSPLHF.

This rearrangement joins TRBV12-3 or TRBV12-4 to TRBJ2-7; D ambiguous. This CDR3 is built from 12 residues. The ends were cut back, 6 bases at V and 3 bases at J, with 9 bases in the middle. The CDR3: CASSPIYYEQYF. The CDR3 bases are TGTGCCAGCAGCCCTATATACTACGAGCAGTACTTC.

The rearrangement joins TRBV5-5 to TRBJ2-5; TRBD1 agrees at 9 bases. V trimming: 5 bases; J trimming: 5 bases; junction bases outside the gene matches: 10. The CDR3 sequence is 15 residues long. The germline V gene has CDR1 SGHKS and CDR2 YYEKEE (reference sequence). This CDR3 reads CASRKPQGAVETQYF. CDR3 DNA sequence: TGTGCCAGCAGGAAACCACAGGGGGCTGTGGAGACCCAGTACTTC.

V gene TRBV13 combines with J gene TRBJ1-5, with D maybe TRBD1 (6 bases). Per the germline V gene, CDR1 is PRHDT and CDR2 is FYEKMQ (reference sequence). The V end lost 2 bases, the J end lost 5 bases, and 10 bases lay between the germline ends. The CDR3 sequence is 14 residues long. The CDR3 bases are TGTGCCAGCAGCTTACAGGGGAATGATCAGCCCCAGCATTTT. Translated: CASSLQGNDQPQHF.

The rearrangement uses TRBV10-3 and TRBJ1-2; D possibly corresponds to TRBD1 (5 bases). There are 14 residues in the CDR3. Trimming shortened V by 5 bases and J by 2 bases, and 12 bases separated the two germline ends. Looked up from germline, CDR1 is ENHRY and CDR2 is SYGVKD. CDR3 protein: CAISPGGGNYGYTF. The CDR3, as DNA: TGTGCCATCAGTCCCGGGGGGGGGAACTATGGCTACACCTTC.

DNA for the CDR3: TGCGCCAGCAGCATCACAGGGGGGGTATATTCACCCCTCCACTTT. Its protein product is CASSITGGVYSPLHF. The genes are TRBV5-1 and TRBJ1-6, with 8 bases matching TRBD1. The CDR3 loop spans 15 amino acids. The V gene end was trimmed by 4 bases and the J gene end by 8 bases; junction bases not matched to a gene: 8. The V gene's germline CDR1 is SGHRS and CDR2 YFSETQ.

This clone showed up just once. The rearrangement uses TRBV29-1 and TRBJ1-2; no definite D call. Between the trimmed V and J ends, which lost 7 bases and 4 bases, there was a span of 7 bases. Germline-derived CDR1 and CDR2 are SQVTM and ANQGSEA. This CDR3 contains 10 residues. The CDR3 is CSAGSYGYTF. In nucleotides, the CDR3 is TGCAGCGCGGGTAGCTATGGCTACACCTTC.

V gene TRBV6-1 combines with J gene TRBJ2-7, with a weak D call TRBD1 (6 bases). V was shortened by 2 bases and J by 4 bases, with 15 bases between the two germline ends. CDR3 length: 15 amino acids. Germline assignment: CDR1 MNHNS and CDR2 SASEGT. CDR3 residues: CASSELGGASYEQYF. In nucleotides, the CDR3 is TGTGCCAGCAGTGAACTTGGGGGCGCGAGTTACGAGCAGTACTTC.

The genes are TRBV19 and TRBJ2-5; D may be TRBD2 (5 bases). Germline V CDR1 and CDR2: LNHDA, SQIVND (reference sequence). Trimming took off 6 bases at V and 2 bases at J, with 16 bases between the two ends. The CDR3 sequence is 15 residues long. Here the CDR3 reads CASSLNWTPQETQYF. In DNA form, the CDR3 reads TGTGCCAGTAGCCTGAATTGGACTCCTCAAGAGACCCAGTACTTC.

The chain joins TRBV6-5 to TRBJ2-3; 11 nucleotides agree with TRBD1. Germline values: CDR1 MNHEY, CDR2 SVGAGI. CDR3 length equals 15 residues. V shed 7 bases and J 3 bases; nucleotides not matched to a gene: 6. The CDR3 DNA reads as TGTGCCAGCACCCCGGGACAGGGGGTGACAGATACGCAGTATTTT. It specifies CASTPGQGVTDTQYF.

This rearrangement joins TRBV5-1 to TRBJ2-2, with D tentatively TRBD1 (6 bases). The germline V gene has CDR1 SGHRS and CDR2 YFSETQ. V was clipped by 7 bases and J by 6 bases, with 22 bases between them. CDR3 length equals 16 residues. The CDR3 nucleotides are TGCGCCAGCGGCACCGGGACAAAGGGAAAGGCCGGGGAGCTGTTTTTT. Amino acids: CASGTGTKGKAGELFF.

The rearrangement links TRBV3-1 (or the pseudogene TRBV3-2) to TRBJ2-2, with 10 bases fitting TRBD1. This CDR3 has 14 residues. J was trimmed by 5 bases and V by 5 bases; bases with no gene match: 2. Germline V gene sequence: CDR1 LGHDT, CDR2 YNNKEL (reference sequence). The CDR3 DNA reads TGTGCCAGCAGCGGGGGACAGGGGACCGGGGAGCTGTTTTTT. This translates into CASSGGQGTGELFF.

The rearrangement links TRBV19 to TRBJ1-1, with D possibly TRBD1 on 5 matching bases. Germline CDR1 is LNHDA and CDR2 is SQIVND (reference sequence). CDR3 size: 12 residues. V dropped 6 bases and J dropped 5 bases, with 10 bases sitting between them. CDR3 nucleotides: TGTGCCAGTAGACACGCAGGGACTGAAGCTTTCTTT. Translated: CASRHAGTEAFF.

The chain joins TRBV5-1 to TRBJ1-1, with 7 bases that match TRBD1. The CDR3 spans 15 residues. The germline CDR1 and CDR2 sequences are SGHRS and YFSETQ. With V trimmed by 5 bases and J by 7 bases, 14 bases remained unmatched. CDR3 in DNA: TGCGCCAGCAGTGAGGGGGCGAGCGTTAAAATTGAAGCTTTCTTT. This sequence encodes CASSEGASVKIEAFF.

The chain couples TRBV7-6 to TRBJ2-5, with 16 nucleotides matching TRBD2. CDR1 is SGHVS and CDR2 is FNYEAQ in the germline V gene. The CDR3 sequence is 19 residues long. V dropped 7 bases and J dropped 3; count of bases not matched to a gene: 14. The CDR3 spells CASTGSTGTSGGEKETQYF. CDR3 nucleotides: TGTGCCAGCACCGGATCAACCGGGACTAGCGGGGGGGAAAAAGAGACCCAGTACTTC. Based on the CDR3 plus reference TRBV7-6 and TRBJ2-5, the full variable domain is GAGVSQSPRYKVTKRGQDVALRCDPISGHVSLYWYRQALGQGPEFLTYFNYEAQQDKSGLPNDRFSAERPEGSISTLTIQRTEQRDSAMYRCASTGSTGTSGGEKETQYFGPGTRLLVL.

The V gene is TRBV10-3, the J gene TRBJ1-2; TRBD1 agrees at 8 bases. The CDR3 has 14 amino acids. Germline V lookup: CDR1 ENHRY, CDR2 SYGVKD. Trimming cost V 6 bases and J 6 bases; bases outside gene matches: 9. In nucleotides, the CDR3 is TGTGCCATCAGGGCGACAGGGGCCGGGGATGGCTACACCTTC. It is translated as CAIRATGAGDGYTF.

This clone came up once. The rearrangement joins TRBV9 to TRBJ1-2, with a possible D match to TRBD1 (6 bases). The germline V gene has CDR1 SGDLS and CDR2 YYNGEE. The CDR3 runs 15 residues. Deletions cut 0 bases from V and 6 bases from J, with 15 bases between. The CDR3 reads CASSVGQDPDDGYTF. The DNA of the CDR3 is TGTGCCAGCAGCGTAGGACAGGATCCGGACGATGGCTACACCTTC.

CDR3 loop: CASSIVGRPNYGYTF. CDR3 in DNA: TGTGCCAGTAGTATAGTGGGCCGACCTAACTATGGCTACACCTTC. The chain has TRBV19 and TRBJ1-2; D is unclear. V was cut by 1 base and J by 0 bases, with 9 bases left in between. From germline, CDR1 is LNHDA and CDR2 SQIVND (reference sequence). The CDR3 is 15 residues long.

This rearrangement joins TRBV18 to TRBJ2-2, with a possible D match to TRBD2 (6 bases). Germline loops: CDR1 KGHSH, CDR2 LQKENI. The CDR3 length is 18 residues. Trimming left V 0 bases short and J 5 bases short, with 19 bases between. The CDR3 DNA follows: TGTGCCAGCTCACCACCTGCTTGGAGGGACGGAGGGACCGGGGAGCTGTTTTTT. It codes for CASSPPAWRDGGTGELFF.

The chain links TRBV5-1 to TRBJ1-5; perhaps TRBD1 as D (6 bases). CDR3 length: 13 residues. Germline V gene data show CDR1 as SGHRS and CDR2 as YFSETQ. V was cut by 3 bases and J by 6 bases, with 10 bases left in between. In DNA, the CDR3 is TGCGCCAGCAGCTGGACAGAGGGTCAGCCCCAGCATTTT. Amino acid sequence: CASSWTEGQPQHF.

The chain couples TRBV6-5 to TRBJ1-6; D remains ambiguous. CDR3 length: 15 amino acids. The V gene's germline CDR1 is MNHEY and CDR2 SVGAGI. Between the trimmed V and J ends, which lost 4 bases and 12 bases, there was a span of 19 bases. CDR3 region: CASSSLGRRRRPLHF. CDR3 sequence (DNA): TGTGCCAGCAGTTCCCTCGGACGGAGGAGGCGACCCCTCCACTTT.

CDR3 region: CASTPALGGEQFF. The CDR3 bases are TGTGCCAGCACCCCCGCCCTGGGAGGTGAGCAGTTCTTC. The V call is TRBV12-3 or TRBV12-4, the J call TRBJ2-1, with D possibly matching TRBD2 (6 bases). The CDR3 is made up of 13 amino acids. Trimming removed 7 bases from V and 9 bases from J, with 16 bases in between.

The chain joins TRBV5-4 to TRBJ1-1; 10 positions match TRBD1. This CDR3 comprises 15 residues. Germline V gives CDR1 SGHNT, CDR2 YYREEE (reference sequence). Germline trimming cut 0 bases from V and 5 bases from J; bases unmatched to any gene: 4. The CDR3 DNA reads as TGTGCCAGCAGCTTGGTTGGACAGGGGGTAACTGAAGCTTTCTTT. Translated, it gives CASSLVGQGVTEAFF.

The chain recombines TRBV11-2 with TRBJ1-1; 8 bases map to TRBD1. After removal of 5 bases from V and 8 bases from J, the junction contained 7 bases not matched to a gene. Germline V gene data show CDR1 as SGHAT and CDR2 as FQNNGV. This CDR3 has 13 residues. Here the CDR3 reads CASSTTGVAEAFF. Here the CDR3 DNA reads TGTGCCAGCAGCACGACAGGGGTCGCCGAAGCTTTCTTT. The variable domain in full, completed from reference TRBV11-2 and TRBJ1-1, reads EAGVAQSPRYKIIEKRQSVAFWCNPISGHATLYWYQQILGQGPKLLIQFQNNGVVDDSQLPKDRFSAERLKGVDSTLKIQPAKLEDSAVYLCASSTTGVAEAFFGQGTRLTVV.

The DNA of the CDR3 is TGTGCCAGCTCACCCTCCGGGACAGGGTTAAGTAAGGCTTTCTTT. Translated: CASSPSGTGLSKAFF. V gene TRBV18 combines with J gene TRBJ1-1; 9 bases are a match to TRBD1. Germline lookup yields CDR1 KGHSH and CDR2 LQKENI. This CDR3 is 15 amino acids long. The J segment lost 11 bases and the V segment lost 3 bases, leaving 13 bases of the junction unmatched. Filled out from reference TRBV18 and TRBJ1-1, the complete variable domain reads NAGVMQNPRHLVRRRGQEARLRCSPMKGHSHVYWYRQLPEEGLKFMVYLQKENIIDESGMPKERFSAEFPKEGPSILRIQQVVRGDSAAYFCASSPSGTGLSKAFFGQGTRLTVV.